This T cell receptor (beta chain) comes out of a study of PD-1 blockade in classical Hodgkin lymphoma. Turning to the study itself: Nivolumab dosing for patients was 3 mg/kg, administered intravenously every 2 weeks.

Exposure to brentuximab vedotin varied, and each patient had relapsed following autologous stem cell transplantation. Study observations and caveats: Newly diagnosed patients were reported to start with lower TCR diversity than healthy donors.

A word on this clone: Its antigen is currently unknown.

The length of the CDR3 is 11 residues. The germline V and J ends were trimmed by 6 bases and 4 bases, with 10 bases remaining between them. Per the germline V gene, CDR1 is SQVTM and CDR2 is ANQGSEA. Profiling relied on immunoSEQ multiplex PCR, and the TCRdb table lists in-frame clones only, not all of them. The profile shows more than 30,000 clones, approximately 80% of them singletons. The sequencing here drew on peripheral blood mononuclear cells (PBMCs), taken at baseline. This TCR was recovered from a human donor with classical Hodgkin lymphoma. The chain is built from TRBV29-1 and TRBJ2-7; D is unclear. CDR3 protein: CSVKTPYEQYF. CDR3 nucleotides: TGCAGCGTCAAAACACCGTACGAGCAGTACTTC.